This T cell receptor beta chain is drawn from a study of blood T cell repertoires in COVID-19. Study in general: The study drew acute and convalescent COVID-19 samples from the United States, Italy and Spain. T cells, B-cell-depleted T cells, or PBMCs supplied cDNA or gDNA.

In the original workflow: It was from reference gene primer amplification that nucleated cell counts were estimated. Clones were read by immunoSEQ multiplex PCR, and TCRdb kept only the in-frame ones, dropping some. Clone size and the V and J calls come from that table; the DNA yielded D and trimming. The sample records more than 100,000 clones, approximately 90% being singletons. The CDR3 has 17 residues. The J segment lost 3 bases and the V segment lost 1 base, leaving 7 bases of the junction unmatched. The germline CDR1 and CDR2 sequences are SGHNT and YYREEE (reference sequence). V usage is TRBV5-4 and J usage is TRBJ2-2; 9 bases are shared with TRBD2. The sequence came from an older man with active COVID-19. The sequenced sample was peripheral blood. The CDR3 region has the DNA TGTGCCAGCAGCTTGAGTGATATAGCGGGAGACACCGGGGAGCTGTTTTTT. This gives the protein CASSLSDIAGDTGELFF.